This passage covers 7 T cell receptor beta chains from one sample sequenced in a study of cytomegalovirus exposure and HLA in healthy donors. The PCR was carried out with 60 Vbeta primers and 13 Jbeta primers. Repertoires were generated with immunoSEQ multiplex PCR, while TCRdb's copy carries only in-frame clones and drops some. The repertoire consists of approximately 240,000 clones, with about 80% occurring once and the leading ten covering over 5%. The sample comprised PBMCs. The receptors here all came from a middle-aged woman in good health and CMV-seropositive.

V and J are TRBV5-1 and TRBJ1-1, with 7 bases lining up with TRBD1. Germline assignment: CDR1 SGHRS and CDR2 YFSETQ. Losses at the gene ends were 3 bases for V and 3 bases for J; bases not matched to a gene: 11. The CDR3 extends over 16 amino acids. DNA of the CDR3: TGCGCCAGCAGCTCGACAGGGTTCCATAGGGACACTGAAGCTTTCTTT. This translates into CASSSTGFHRDTEAFF.

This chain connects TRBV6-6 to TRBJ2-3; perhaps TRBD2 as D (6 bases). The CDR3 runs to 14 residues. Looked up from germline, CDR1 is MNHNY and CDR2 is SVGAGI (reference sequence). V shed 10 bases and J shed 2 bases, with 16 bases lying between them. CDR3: CATQEGRITDTQYF. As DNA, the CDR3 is TGTGCCACTCAGGAGGGACGCATCACAGATACGCAGTATTTT.

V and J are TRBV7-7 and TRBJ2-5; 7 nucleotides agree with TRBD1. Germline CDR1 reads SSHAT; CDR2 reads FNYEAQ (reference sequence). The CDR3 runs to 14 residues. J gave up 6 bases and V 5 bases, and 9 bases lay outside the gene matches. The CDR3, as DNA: TGTGCCAGCAGCACTGACCGACAGGGCCAGACCCAGTACTTC. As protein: CASSTDRQGQTQYF.

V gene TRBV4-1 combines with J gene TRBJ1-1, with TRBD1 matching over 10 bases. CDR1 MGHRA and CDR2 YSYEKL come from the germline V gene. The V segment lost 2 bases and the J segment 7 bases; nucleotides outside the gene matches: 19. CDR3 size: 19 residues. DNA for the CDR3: TGCGCCAGCAGCCAACTGGGGGGACAGGGGCTTTCTTTTGGGGGTGAAGCTTTCTTT. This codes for CASSQLGGQGLSFGGEAFF.

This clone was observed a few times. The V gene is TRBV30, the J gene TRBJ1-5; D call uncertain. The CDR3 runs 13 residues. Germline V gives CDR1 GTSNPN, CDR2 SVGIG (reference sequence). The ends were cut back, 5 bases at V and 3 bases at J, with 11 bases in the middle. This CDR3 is CAWGLGHNQPQHF. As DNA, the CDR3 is TGTGCCTGGGGACTAGGGCACAATCAGCCCCAGCATTTT.

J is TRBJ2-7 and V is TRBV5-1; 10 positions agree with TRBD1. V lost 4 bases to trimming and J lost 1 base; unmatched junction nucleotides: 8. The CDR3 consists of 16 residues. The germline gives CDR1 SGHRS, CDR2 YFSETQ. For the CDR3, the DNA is TGCGCCAGCAGCACTGAACCGGGACAGGGGTCCTACGAGCAGTACTTC. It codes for CASSTEPGQGSYEQYF.

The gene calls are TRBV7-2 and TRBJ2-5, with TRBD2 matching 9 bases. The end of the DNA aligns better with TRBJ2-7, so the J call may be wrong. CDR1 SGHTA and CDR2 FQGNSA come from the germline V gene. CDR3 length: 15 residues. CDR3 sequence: CASSFLAGLYYEQYF. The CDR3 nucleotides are TGTGCCAGCAGCTTTCTAGCGGGATTGTATTACGAGCAGTACTTC.